Shown below are 5 T cell receptor beta chains from a single sample sequenced in a study of blood T cell repertoires in COVID-19 (dated by TCRdb to 2018 to 2020). Libraries were made using the immunoSEQ multiplex PCR assay. The table was pulled from immuneACCESS by TCRdb, which kept in-frame rearrangements only. Such tables lose some clones; where checked, under half of the loss comes from unresolved V genes, and the rest has no known cause. Here the sample has 80,000 to 100,000 clones; over 90% occur a single time. Of the sample, roughly 4% falls within the top ten clones. Material for sequencing was peripheral blood. The source of these receptors is a human donor with active COVID-19. The donor label of this sample is uncertain.

This clone was recorded only once. The chain is built from TRBV6-5 and TRBJ2-7; 11 bases fit TRBD1. This CDR3 is 13 amino acids long. Germline V gives CDR1 MNHEY, CDR2 SVGAGI. The V gene end was trimmed by 9 bases and the J gene end by 4 bases; junction bases not matched to a gene: 5. The CDR3 reads CASRTGGGYEQYF. For the CDR3, the DNA is TGTGCCAGTAGGACAGGGGGCGGGTACGAGCAGTACTTC.

V is TRBV2 and J is TRBJ2-1, with D maybe TRBD2 (7 bases). Germline V CDR1 and CDR2: SNHLY, FYNNEI. V was trimmed by 4 bases and J by 1 base, leaving 11 bases between them. This CDR3 is built from 15 residues. The chain's CDR3 is CASSGGGLSYNEQFF. CDR3 in DNA: TGTGCCAGCAGTGGGGGGGGGCTTTCCTACAATGAGCAGTTCTTC.

This chain joins TRBV9 and TRBJ1-6; no reliable D call. Trimming took off 1 base at V and 7 bases at J, with 15 bases between the two ends. This CDR3 spans 16 amino acids. Germline V gene lookup returns CDR1 SGDLS and CDR2 YYNGEE. The CDR3 sequence is CASSVSDKVRNSPLHF. The CDR3 bases are TGTGCCAGCAGCGTAAGTGACAAAGTCCGGAATTCACCCCTCCACTTT.

This clone was detected a few times. The CDR3 coding sequence is TGTGCCAGCAGCCTCGGACTAGCGGGAACCGAGCAGTACTTC. This sequence encodes CASSLGLAGTEQYF. This chain connects TRBV7-8 to TRBJ2-7, with TRBD2 identical over 12 bases. This CDR3 is built from 14 residues. CDR1 is SGHVS, CDR2 FQNEAQ, per germline. V was pared by 5 bases and J by 6 bases, with 5 bases of the junction left unmatched.

The count of this clone is one. The rearrangement joins TRBV15 to TRBJ1-6; D might be TRBD1 (5 bases). The germline V gene has CDR1 LNHNV and CDR2 YYDKDF (reference sequence). This CDR3 region has 15 residues. The V and J ends lost 0 bases and 7 bases respectively, with 10 bases between them. CDR3 protein: CATSRDPTVNSPLHF. CDR3 in DNA: TGTGCCACCAGCAGAGATCCGACAGTCAATTCACCCCTCCACTTT.